Listed below are T cell receptor beta chains from one sample, sequenced in a study of radiotherapy plus CTLA-4 blockade in lung cancer. Clones were read by immunoSEQ multiplex PCR, and TCRdb kept only the in-frame ones, dropping some. Counted here are 80,000 to 100,000 clones, 65% to 75% occurring once; the ten biggest clones make up around 3%. Sequenced here: peripheral blood, sampled from a patient treated with radiotherapy plus ipilimumab. Receptor source: a human donor with non-small cell lung cancer who had a partial response to radiotherapy plus ipilimumab. Some clones in this sample may be carry-over from other donors' samples. Both conserved end residues are part of each CDR3. The D gene is left open where the match is weak. Where a row states a size, it is once, few, many or the class of an expanded clone; other rows omit it.

d_gene	v_gene	abundance	j_gene	CDR3nt	CDR3aa
TRBD1	TRBV4-1	NA	TRBJ1-5	TGCGCCAGCAGCCAAGCACAGGGGGTTCAGCCCCAGCATTTT	CASSQAQGVQPQHF
NA	TRBV10-3	NA	TRBJ1-1	TGTGCCATCAGAAGGGAGTCGGTGAACACTGAAGCTTTCTTT	CAIRRESVNTEAFF
NA	TRBV29-1	NA	TRBJ2-7	TGCAGCGTTGTCGGCAGGGTAAACGCCTACGAGCAGTACTTC	CSVVGRVNAYEQYF
TRBD1	TRBV6-1	NA	TRBJ2-7	TGTGCCAGCAGGACAGGGGGTCCCTACGAGCAGTACTTC	CASRTGGPYEQYF
NA	TRBV27	few	TRBJ1-5	TGTGCCAGCAGTTCCATTCCCATTGAGGTTCAGCCCCAGCATTTT	CASSSIPIEVQPQHF
NA	TRBV5-5	once	TRBJ2-3	TGTGCCAGCAGCTTGGGGGTAGCTAGCACAGATACGCAGTATTTT	CASSLGVASTDTQYF
NA	TRBV20-1	NA	TRBJ2-1	TGCAGTGCTAGCGGCCGCGGGGATCAGTTCTTC	CSASGRGDQFF
TRBD1	TRBV18	NA	TRBJ2-1	TGTGCCAGCTCATGGCTGAGGGACAGCAATGAGCAGTTCTTC	CASSWLRDSNEQFF
NA	TRBV5-8	NA	TRBJ1-2	TGTGCCAGCAGCTTGGAGTCCAGCGTGGGTTATGGCTACACCTTC	CASSLESSVGYGYTF
TRBD2	TRBV7-2	NA	TRBJ2-1	TGTGCCAGCAGCTATCAGCGGGGGGGCTTCTACAATGAGCAGTTCTTC	CASSYQRGGFYNEQFF
TRBD1	TRBV28	NA	TRBJ1-2	TGTGCCAGCAGTAAACGACAGGGGGCTCGCGGCTACACCTTC	CASSKRQGARGYTF
NA	TRBV19	once	TRBJ2-7	TGTGCCAGTAGTATGACCCGGGGCTACGAGCAGTACTTC	CASSMTRGYEQYF
NA	TRBV10-3	NA	TRBJ2-5	TGTGCCATCAGTGACCCTATAACTAGTGTCGAGACCCAGTACTTC	CAISDPITSVETQYF
NA	TRBV11-2	once	TRBJ1-2	TGTGCCAGCAGCTTAAAGGCAGGCTATGGCTACACCTTC	CASSLKAGYGYTF
NA	TRBV25-1	NA	TRBJ1-1	TGTGCCAGCGGAGGGAGGGTGGTCACTGAAGCTTTCTTT	CASGGRVVTEAFF
TRBD2	TRBV6-6	NA	TRBJ2-1	TGTGCCAGTCGGACTAGCGGGGACCCCTTCTTC	CASRTSGDPFF
TRBD1	TRBV28	NA	TRBJ1-4	TGTGCCAGCAGTTCAGGGGGGGGACAGGGTGGAGAAAAACTGTTTTTT	CASSSGGGQGGEKLFF
NA	TRBV28	NA	TRBJ2-7	TGTGCCAGTAGACAGGTTGGGAACGAGCAGTACTTC	CASRQVGNEQYF
NA	TRBV11-2	NA	TRBJ1-2	TGTGCCAGCAGCTTAGGGCACAGGGACGGCTATGGCTACACCTTC	CASSLGHRDGYGYTF
NA	TRBV7-2	NA	TRBJ2-7	TGTGCCAGCAGCTCCGAGGGTTTGCCGGGCTACGAGCAGTACTTC	CASSSEGLPGYEQYF
NA	TRBV2	NA	TRBJ2-2	TGTGCCAGCAGTGCCTTGACAGCCGCCACCGGGGAGCTGTTTTTT	CASSALTAATGELFF
TRBD1	TRBV9	NA	TRBJ2-7	TGTGCCAGCAGCTCTTCCACAGGGGCCCTTGTCTACGAGCAGTACTTC	CASSSSTGALVYEQYF
TRBD2	TRBV27	NA	TRBJ2-3	TGTGCCAGCAGTTTAACCCTAGCGGGTTTTAGCACAGATACGCAGTATTTT	CASSLTLAGFSTDTQYF
NA	TRBV30	NA	TRBJ2-7	TGTGCCTACAGAAGGGGTAGCTCCTACGAGCAGTACTTC	CAYRRGSSYEQYF
NA	TRBV6-6	NA	TRBJ1-5	TGTGCCAGCAGTTACTCGGGGGACTTGAATCAGCCCCAGCATTTT	CASSYSGDLNQPQHF
NA	TRBV21-1	NA	TRBJ2-7	TGTGCCAGCAGCAAAGCGCTAAGGGACAGTCCCTACGAGCAGTACTTC	CASSKALRDSPYEQYF
TRBD1	TRBV19	NA	TRBJ2-4	TGTGCCAGTAGTAGGGGACAGGTACTAGCCAAAAACATTCAGTACTTC	CASSRGQVLAKNIQYF
NA	TRBV11-3	NA	TRBJ1-2	TGTGCCAGCAGCTTACTCTGGGGGGGAGGCTACACCTTC	CASSLLWGGGYTF
TRBD2	TRBV5-4	few	TRBJ2-5	TGTGCCAGCAGTCCCGGTGCGGGAGGGCCCCAAGAGACCCAGTACTTC	CASSPGAGGPQETQYF
NA	TRBV4-2	NA	TRBJ1-6	TGTGCCAGCAGCCAAGTAAGCAGGAACCTTAATTCACCCCTCCACTTT	CASSQVSRNLNSPLHF
TRBD1	TRBV15	NA	TRBJ2-2	TGTGCCACCAGCAGAGATCCCAGGGGGCGACCCGGGGAGCTGTTTTTT	CATSRDPRGRPGELFF
TRBD2	TRBV7-6	NA	TRBJ2-3	TGTGCCAGCAGCCCCGGGACTAGCGGGGCCTTTGGGACAGATACGCAGTATTTT	CASSPGTSGAFGTDTQYF
TRBD2	TRBV5-1	NA	TRBJ2-5	TGCGCCAGCAGCTTGATAGCGGGGGGGCAGGAGACCCAGTACTTC	CASSLIAGGQETQYF
TRBD1	TRBV9	NA	TRBJ2-2	TGTGCCAGCAGCGTAGGGGGGACAGTAAGGGAGCTGTTTTTT	CASSVGGTVRELFF
NA	TRBV5-6	NA	TRBJ2-1	TGTGCCAGCAGCCTACATCCTCCTAGCCGAGCCAATGAGCAGTTCTTC	CASSLHPPSRANEQFF
NA	TRBV6-1	NA	TRBJ2-5	TGTGCCAGCCACCTTCTCACAGGGACAGAGACCCAGTACTTC	CASHLLTGTETQYF
NA	TRBV7-8	few	TRBJ1-6	TGTGCCAGCAGCGACCGGGACACTTATTCACCCCTCCACTTT	CASSDRDTYSPLHF
NA	TRBV19	NA	TRBJ2-5	TGTGCCAGTAGTGGGTTAGCGGTTTCACAAGAGACCCAGTACTTC	CASSGLAVSQETQYF
TRBD2	TRBV5-6	NA	TRBJ2-5	TGTGCCAGCAGCTTGGAGCGGGGGGCGGGGGATGGAGAGACCCAGTACTTC	CASSLERGAGDGETQYF
TRBD1	TRBV10-3	many	TRBJ1-1	TGTGCCATCAGTGACCCGACAGGGGTTCAAGCTTTCTTT	CAISDPTGVQAFF
TRBD2	TRBV5-4	NA	TRBJ2-5	TGTGCCAGCAGCTTGACGGGGGGTGAGACCCAGTACTTC	CASSLTGGETQYF
NA	TRBV28	NA	TRBJ1-5	TGTGCCATCAGTCGCAAATCGGGGGAGTCCCAGCATTTT	CAISRKSGESQHF
NA	TRBV6-5	NA	TRBJ2-2	TGTGCCAGCCACATCGGGGAAGTCACCGGGGAGCTGTTTTTT	CASHIGEVTGELFF
NA	TRBV19	few	TRBJ1-1	TGTGCCAGTATGGGGCTGACAGCTTTCTTT	CASMGLTAFF
TRBD2	TRBV10-1	few	TRBJ2-3	TGCGCCAGCAGTGAACAGCGGGAGATTCCAGATACGCAGTATTTT	CASSEQREIPDTQYF
NA	TRBV11-2	few	TRBJ1-6	TGTGCCAGCAGCTTGCGGAATTCACCCCTCCACTTT	CASSLRNSPLHF
TRBD2	TRBV28	NA	TRBJ2-1	TGTGCCAGCAGTCGTATAGCGGGAGGTCGATGGAATGAGCAGTTCTTC	CASSRIAGGRWNEQFF
NA	TRBV5-8	large	TRBJ1-3	TGTGCCAGCAGCTTGGCAAATACAGGCTCTGGAAACACCATATATTTT	CASSLANTGSGNTIYF
TRBD1	TRBV9	NA	TRBJ1-1	TGTGCCAGCAGTGAGACAGGGTTAGACAACACTGAAGCTTTCTTT	CASSETGLDNTEAFF
NA	TRBV7-2	NA	TRBJ2-7	TGTGCCAGCAGCTCTCCCGGGGTCTCCTACGAGCAGTACTTC	CASSSPGVSYEQYF
TRBD2	TRBV29-1	NA	TRBJ2-7	TGCAGCGTTGAAGCGCTGACTAGCGGGAGGTACGAGCAGTACTTC	CSVEALTSGRYEQYF
NA	TRBV6-6	NA	TRBJ1-1	TGTGCCAGCACACTCACGACAGTGAACACTGAAGCTTTCTTT	CASTLTTVNTEAFF
TRBD2	TRBV15	NA	TRBJ2-7	TGTGCCACCAGCAGAGATCTAGCGGGACCCGAGCGAACCTACGAGCAGTACTTC	CATSRDLAGPERTYEQYF
TRBD1	TRBV6-5	NA	TRBJ2-7	TGTGCCAGCAGTTACCGGGGACAGGGGATGAGAGAGCAGTACTTC	CASSYRGQGMREQYF
TRBD1	TRBV19	NA	TRBJ2-3	TGTGCCAGTAGTATCGGGACAGGCTTTAGCACAGATACGCAGTATTTT	CASSIGTGFSTDTQYF